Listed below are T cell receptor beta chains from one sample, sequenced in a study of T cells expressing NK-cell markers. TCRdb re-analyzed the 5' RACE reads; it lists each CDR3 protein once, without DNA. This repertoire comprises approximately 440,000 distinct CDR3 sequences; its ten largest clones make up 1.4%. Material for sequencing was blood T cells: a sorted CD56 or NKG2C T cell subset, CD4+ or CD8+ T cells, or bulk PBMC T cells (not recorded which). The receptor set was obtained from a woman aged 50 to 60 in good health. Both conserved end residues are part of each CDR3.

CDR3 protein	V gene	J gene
CASSPKGGVSGANVLTF	TRBV12-3/TRBV12-4	TRBJ2-6
CSCRQTGELFF	TRBV29-1	TRBJ2-2
CASSGGRSYGYTF	TRBV25-1	TRBJ1-2
CASSLPTADTQYF	TRBV5-4	TRBJ2-3
CASSPGGDRGLYNEQFF	TRBV11-3	TRBJ2-1
CASSLDNILAYNEQFF	TRBV5-1	TRBJ2-1
CASSFGPRAQYF	TRBV5-6	TRBJ2-3
CSASLDKNQPQHF	TRBV20-1	TRBJ1-5
CASSFQGAIDQPQHF	TRBV28	TRBJ1-5
CASSIGQAQPQHF	TRBV19	TRBJ1-5
CASSLGGQGANEQFF	TRBV7-8	TRBJ2-1
CASSLIRLVGLAGPASSYNEQFF	TRBV7-8	TRBJ2-1
CATSRERGTNQPQHF	TRBV15	TRBJ1-5
CASSPNRDLGAFF	TRBV11-3	TRBJ1-1
CSVVLAINEQFF	TRBV29-1	TRBJ2-1
CASSLSGTYQETQYF	TRBV5-1	TRBJ2-5
CASSLARGQAFF	TRBV12-3/TRBV12-4	TRBJ1-1
CASSSPQGGRVYNEQFF	TRBV7-2	TRBJ2-1
CASTQRRGYEQYF	TRBV12-3/TRBV12-4	TRBJ2-7
CASSLGGTGALAKNIQYF	TRBV7-8	TRBJ2-4
CASSLLATNEKLFF	TRBV5-5	TRBJ1-4
CASSPREGISGANVLTF	TRBV6-5	TRBJ2-6
CASSQGGRLGQETQYF	TRBV3-1	TRBJ2-5
CSASPLGADTQYF	TRBV20-1	TRBJ2-3
CASTGGGLYEQYF	TRBV12-3/TRBV12-4	TRBJ2-7
CASSSEGGSPLHF	TRBV7-9	TRBJ1-6
CASSLEFGVNEQFF	TRBV11-3	TRBJ2-1
CASSETQGNSPLHF	TRBV6-1	TRBJ1-6
CATAQVVLAKNIQYF	TRBV10-3	TRBJ2-4
CASSVWGGGASYNEQFF	TRBV9	TRBJ2-1
CASSLRGLRPQHF	TRBV5-1	TRBJ1-5